The 21 T cell receptor beta chains presented below share a single source sample, sequenced in a study of blood T cell repertoires in COVID-19. Assay used: immunoSEQ multiplex PCR; TCRdb lists only in-frame clones, some missing. The sample has 95,000 to 110,000 clones, around nine tenths seen once; the top ten hold approximately 5%. The sequencing input was peripheral blood. The receptor source for this set is a human donor in a cohort sampled during active COVID-19.

This chain uses TRBV3-1 (or the pseudogene TRBV3-2) with TRBJ2-7; D gene unclear. Germline V gene data show CDR1 as LGHDT and CDR2 as YNNKEL (reference sequence). V lost 5 bases and J lost 2, with 16 bases in between. CDR3 size: 15 residues. CDR3 residues: CASSSRLSTTYEQYF. The DNA for the CDR3 is TGTGCCAGCAGCTCCCGTCTAAGCACCACCTACGAGCAGTACTTC.

The chain combines TRBV7-2 with TRBJ2-3, with TRBD1 identical over 10 bases. Trimming took 5 bases from V and 1 from J; bases not matched to a gene: 6. This CDR3 spans 16 amino acids. Germline V CDR1 and CDR2: SGHTA, FQGNSA. CDR3 amino acids: CASSTRQGAGTDTQYF. Written as DNA, the CDR3 is TGTGCCAGCAGCACACGACAGGGGGCAGGCACAGATACGCAGTATTTT.

The chain carries TRBV28 and TRBJ2-7; D not resolved. V lost 7 bases and J 2 bases, leaving 9 bases between the germline ends. Germline V gene lookup returns CDR1 MDHEN and CDR2 SYDVKM. The CDR3 spans 12 residues. The CDR3 here is CASNEATYEQYF. CDR3 bases: TGTGCCAGCAATGAGGCGACCTACGAGCAGTACTTC.

This chain uses TRBV7-2 with TRBJ1-2; TRBD1 aligns across 9 bases. CDR1 is SGHTA, CDR2 FQGNSA, per germline. The CDR3 length is 15 residues. Trimming at V came to 5 bases and at J to 4 bases, leaving 8 bases not matched to a gene. For the CDR3, the DNA is TGTGCCAGCAGCACCTCCGGACAGGGGAGCTATGGCTACACCTTC. This gives the protein CASSTSGQGSYGYTF.

The chain combines TRBV2 with TRBJ1-1; no clear D. The CDR3 loop spans 14 amino acids. With 3 bases removed from V and 10 bases from J, the gap between germline ends came to 18 bases. The V gene's germline CDR1 is SNHLY and CDR2 FYNNEI. CDR3 sequence reads: CASSDSEGIRRAFF. Here the CDR3 DNA reads TGTGCCAGCAGTGATTCGGAGGGAATTAGGCGAGCTTTCTTT.

The chain carries TRBV7-6 and TRBJ2-7, with D maybe TRBD2 (6 bases). Germline CDR1 reads SGHVS; CDR2 reads FNYEAQ. The ends were cut back, 0 bases at V and 6 bases at J, with 21 bases in the middle. CDR3 size: 17 residues. CDR3 loop: CASSLAPAHPVRGEQYF. CDR3 nucleotide sequence: TGTGCCAGCAGCTTAGCTCCCGCCCACCCTGTGCGGGGCGAGCAGTACTTC.

This chain links TRBV28 with TRBJ2-1; a weak D match, TRBD2 (6 bases). CDR1 and CDR2 (germline): MDHEN, SYDVKM. The CDR3 has 16 amino acids. V was cut by 5 bases and J by 0 bases, with 14 bases left in between. CDR3: CASSNPAGSSYNEQFF. CDR3 DNA sequence: TGTGCCAGCAGTAACCCGGCCGGGAGCTCCTACAATGAGCAGTTCTTC.

V and J are TRBV2 and TRBJ1-3; D remains unclear. Trimming shortened V by 6 bases and J by 4 bases, and 16 bases separated the two germline ends. CDR1 SNHLY and CDR2 FYNNEI come from the germline V gene. CDR3 size: 15 residues. The CDR3 is CASRATSSTGNTIYF. CDR3 nucleotide sequence: TGTGCCAGCAGGGCGACTTCATCGACGGGAAACACCATATATTTT.

Worth noting for this clone: The limits of the CDR3 on the DNA are not certain, so only TCRdb's listed CDR3 is given. V is TRBV5-6 and J is TRBJ2-2; the table gives TRBD2 as D, unverified against the DNA. In germline, CDR1 is SGHDT, CDR2 YYEEEE. The CDR3 has 16 residues if both end residues are counted. The CDR3 reads CASSLFPGRSPGSCFF.

This clone was seen only a few times. The chain is built from TRBV7-9 and TRBJ1-2; a weak D match, TRBD1 (5 bases). Trimming cost V 5 bases and J 8 bases, with 15 bases left between them. The CDR3 runs to 13 residues. Germline V gene data show CDR1 as SEHNR and CDR2 as FQNEAQ (reference sequence). In DNA, the CDR3 is TGTGCCAGCAGCCCCACGGAGGGGAAGGGCTACACCTTC. This codes for CASSPTEGKGYTF.

A few counts support this clone. The CDR3 nucleotides read TGTGCCAGCAGTCTCCATCTAGCGGTCCTCTCCTACGAGCAGTACTTC. Translated, it gives CASSLHLAVLSYEQYF. This rearrangement joins TRBV28 to TRBJ2-7; TRBD2 agrees at 7 bases. Germline trimming cut 5 bases from V and 0 bases from J; bases unmatched to any gene: 10. In germline, CDR1 is MDHEN, CDR2 SYDVKM. This CDR3 spans 16 amino acids.

Here the CDR3 reads CASSLGTGGSEQYF. The CDR3, as DNA: TGTGCCAGCAGCTTGGGGACAGGGGGCTCCGAGCAGTACTTC. The chain links TRBV5-4 to TRBJ2-7; 11 bases map to TRBD1. CDR1 and CDR2 (germline): SGHNT, YYREEE (reference sequence). With V trimmed by 0 bases and J by 6 bases, 2 bases remained unmatched. The CDR3 sequence is 14 residues long.

The rearrangement joins TRBV28 to TRBJ2-7, with 10 bases identical to TRBD2. The V gene end was trimmed by 2 bases and the J gene end by 6 bases; junction bases not matched to a gene: 7. The CDR3 sequence is 15 residues long. Germline V CDR1 and CDR2: MDHEN, SYDVKM. The CDR3 loop reads CASSLALAGVIEQYF. The CDR3 DNA follows: TGTGCCAGCAGTTTAGCCCTAGCGGGAGTTATCGAGCAGTACTTC.

In its sample, this clone was seen once. The chain links TRBV11-1 to TRBJ2-3; TRBD2 aligns across 11 bases. The CDR3 is 13 residues long. V trimming: 3 bases; J trimming: 11 bases; junction bases outside the gene matches: 4. Germline assignment: CDR1 SGHAT and CDR2 FQDESV (reference sequence). CDR3 nucleotides: TGTGCCAGCAGCTTTGGAACTAGCGGGGGGCAGTATTTT. Amino acid sequence: CASSFGTSGGQYF.

The chain links TRBV4-1 to TRBJ1-5; unclear D gene. Germline CDR1 MGHRA, CDR2 YSYEKL. Between the trimmed V and J ends, which lost 0 bases and 4 bases, there was a span of 10 bases. This CDR3 is 15 amino acids long. The CDR3 loop reads CASSQEQTINQPQHF. The DNA of the CDR3 is TGCGCCAGCAGCCAAGAACAAACGATAAATCAGCCCCAGCATTTT.

The chain links TRBV28 to TRBJ2-7; D perhaps matches TRBD2 (6 bases). The CDR3 is 17 residues long. The V and J ends lost 5 bases and 0 bases respectively, with 20 bases between them. Per germline, CDR1 MDHEN and CDR2 SYDVKM. DNA for the CDR3: TGTGCCAGCAGTCCCGCCGCCCGGGGACTGACCTCCTACGAGCAGTACTTC. It codes for CASSPAARGLTSYEQYF.

The genes are TRBV18 and TRBJ2-2; 13 bases are a match to TRBD2. This CDR3 comprises 16 residues. The trim removed 2 bases at V and 6 bases at J, leaving 3 bases unmatched. From germline, CDR1 is KGHSH and CDR2 LQKENI. CDR3 DNA: TGTGCCAGCTCACCATCGGGACTAGCGGGGTCCGGGGAGCTGTTTTTT. It translates to CASSPSGLAGSGELFF.

V is TRBV28 and J is TRBJ1-1; D is unclear. The V and J ends lost 2 bases and 6 bases respectively, with 7 bases between them. Germline-derived CDR1 and CDR2 are MDHEN and SYDVKM. This CDR3 is built from 12 residues. The CDR3 region is CASSLKAAEAFF. The CDR3 DNA is TGTGCCAGCAGTTTAAAGGCGGCTGAAGCTTTCTTT. The full variable domain, its missing parts supplied by reference TRBV28 and TRBJ1-1, is DVKVTQSSRYLVKRTGEKVFLECVQDMDHENMFWYRQDPGLGLRLIYFSYDVKMKEKGDIPEGYSVSREKKERFSLILESASTNQTSMYLCASSLKAAEAFFGQGTRLTVV.

Only one count was recorded for this clone. V is TRBV5-4 and J is TRBJ1-2; D remains ambiguous. Per the germline V gene, CDR1 is SGHNT and CDR2 is YYREEE (reference sequence). The CDR3 contains 12 residues. V was clipped by 1 base and J by 9 bases, with 10 bases between them. In DNA form, the CDR3 reads TGTGCCAGCAGCTTGCGGGATGGGAGCTACACCTTC. This sequence encodes CASSLRDGSYTF.

The rearrangement uses TRBV5-1 and TRBJ1-4, with D possibly being TRBD1 (5 bases). CDR3 size: 14 residues. Trimming cost V 1 base and J 3 bases, with 7 bases left between them. Germline V gene sequence: CDR1 SGHRS, CDR2 YFSETQ. This CDR3 is CASSLWGSNEKLFF. CDR3 sequence (DNA): TGCGCCAGCAGCTTGTGGGGCTCTAATGAAAAACTGTTTTTT.

The J gene is TRBJ1-1, the V gene TRBV6-5; D is undetermined. CDR1 and CDR2 (germline): MNHEY, SVGAGI. Trimming shortened V by 8 bases and J by 9 bases, and 13 bases separated the two germline ends. The CDR3 length is 11 residues. The CDR3 DNA reads as TGTGCCAGCGAGGGTAGGCAGAAAGCTTTCTTT. Translating gives CASEGRQKAFF.